The sequence of this TCR beta chain was determined in a study of T cells in Graves' hyperthyroidism and ophthalmopathy. TCR beta CDR3 regions were amplified from RNA transcripts. Researchers ran a first-round RT-PCR on the TCR CDR3 using the HTBI primer set. From the multiplex PCR reads, TCRdb called clonotypes with MiXCR, one entry per CDR3 protein. The top ten hold about 7.8% of the sample, which has a few hundred thousand distinct CDR3 sequences, more than 45% seen once. With regard to this clonotype: The antigen is undetermined.

General observations from the study: The majority of expanded thyroid clonotypes above 0.001 also appeared in blood.

Based on clinical symptoms, serum thyroxine and TRAb, thyroid ultrasound and orbital computed tomography, diagnoses were reached. The TCR comes from a woman in her late teens or twenties with Graves' hyperthyroidism. The material sequenced was peripheral blood or thyroid tissue (not recorded which).

This CDR3 reads CSANRDPEYF. The CDR3 coding sequence is TGCAGTGCTAACCGGGACCCAGAATACTTC. V usage is TRBV20-1 and J usage is TRBJ2-5; the D gene could be TRBD1 or TRBD2 (5 bases each). V was pared by 4 bases and J by 14 bases, with 14 bases between. Looked up from germline, CDR1 is DFQATT and CDR2 is SNEGSKA (reference sequence). This CDR3 is 10 amino acids long.